One sample yielded the 18 T cell receptor beta chains listed below, sequenced in a study of human T cells and chemical hapten exposure. TCRdb analysed the RACE reads with MiXCR anew, one entry per CDR3 protein. The data show 300,000 to 400,000 distinct CDR3 sequences, approximately 5.1% seen once. Specified time point: pre-sensitization, week 0. Treatment: therapeutic diphenylcyclopropenone sensitization with weekly scalp DPC. The starting material was whole blood, obtained in connection with sensitization to the hapten diphenylcyclopropenone (DPC). These receptor sequences come from a woman aged 45-59 years with alopecia areata. Some clones in this sample may be carry-over from other donors' samples.

This clonotype was seen ten or more times. The chain joins TRBV20-1 to TRBJ2-3, with 9 bases identical to TRBD2. The CDR3 contains 14 residues. From germline, CDR1 is DFQATT and CDR2 SNEGSKA (reference sequence). With 4 bases clipped from V and 2 bases from J, the junction kept 4 bases outside the gene matches. The CDR3 here is CSATTSGNTDTQYF. DNA for the CDR3: TGCAGTGCTACGACTAGCGGAAACACAGATACGCAGTATTTT.

This clonotype has ten or more counts. The chain carries TRBV3-1 and TRBJ2-1; 9 bases are shared with TRBD2. The V segment lost 5 bases and the J segment 1 base; nucleotides outside the gene matches: 3. The germline CDR1 and CDR2 sequences are LGHDT and YNNKEL (reference sequence). The CDR3 has 15 amino acids. DNA for the CDR3: TGTGCCAGCAGCTCTACTAGCGGGTCCTACAATGAGCAGTTCTTC. This codes for CASSSTSGSYNEQFF.

This clonotype was recorded a few times. The rearrangement joins TRBV2 to TRBJ1-2; the match to TRBD1 covers 9 bases. CDR1 SNHLY and CDR2 FYNNEI come from the germline V gene. V was pared by 7 bases and J by 7 bases, with 7 bases of the junction left unmatched. CDR3 length equals 13 residues. CDR3 protein: CASTMGQGGGYTF. The CDR3 DNA is TGTGCCAGCACCATGGGACAGGGTGGTGGCTACACCTTC.

This clonotype has only a few counts. This chain connects TRBV27 to TRBJ2-7; D may correspond to TRBD1 or TRBD2 (6 bases each). Trimming left V 3 bases short and J 0 bases short, with 12 bases between. CDR1 and CDR2 from the germline V gene are MNHEY and SMNVEV (reference sequence). The CDR3 extends over 15 amino acids. The CDR3 here is CASSFGGLSSYEQYF. For the CDR3, the DNA is TGTGCCAGCAGTTTTGGGGGGCTGAGCTCCTACGAGCAGTACTTC.

The rearrangement joins TRBV6-2 or TRBV6-3 to TRBJ2-2; the D gene could be TRBD1 or TRBD2 (7 bases each). The CDR3 loop spans 16 amino acids. V gave up 4 bases and J gave up 4 bases, with 16 bases separating them. Germline V gives CDR1 MNHEY, CDR2 SVGEGT. CDR3 sequence: CASSSDDREGTGELFF. Here the CDR3 DNA reads TGTGCCAGCAGTTCCGATGACAGGGAGGGCACCGGGGAGCTGTTTTTT.

This clonotype was seen ten or more times. The chain links TRBV11-2 to TRBJ2-7, with 11 bases aligning to TRBD2. After removal of 4 bases from V and 3 bases from J, the junction contained 11 bases not matched to a gene. The CDR3 is made up of 17 amino acids. The germline gives CDR1 SGHAT, CDR2 FQNNGV. CDR3 sequence reads: CASSSSLTGTSGYEQYF. In DNA form, the CDR3 reads TGTGCCAGCAGCTCATCTCTGACCGGGACTAGCGGCTACGAGCAGTACTTC.

V is TRBV5-1 and J is TRBJ2-2; tentative D call: TRBD1 (7 bases). Germline V gene sequence: CDR1 SGHRS, CDR2 YFSETQ. CDR3 length: 15 amino acids. The V and J ends lost 4 bases and 1 base respectively, with 11 bases between them. CDR3 coding DNA: TGCGCCAGCAGCCTGCGGGACAGGAACACCGGGGAGCTGTTTTTT. It translates to CASSLRDRNTGELFF.

The chain has TRBV5-6 and TRBJ2-3; 10 positions match TRBD2. Germline loops: CDR1 SGHDT, CDR2 YYEEEE. The V gene end was trimmed by 4 bases and the J gene end by 5 bases; junction bases not matched to a gene: 7. The CDR3 is 15 residues long. As DNA, the CDR3 is TGTGCCAGCAGCATCGGGACTAGCGACGGAGATACGCAGTATTTT. Its protein product is CASSIGTSDGDTQYF.

The chain joins TRBV6-6 to TRBJ1-6; 9 nucleotides agree with TRBD1. The CDR3 totals 18 residues. The germline V gene has CDR1 MNHNY and CDR2 SVGAGI (reference sequence). V dropped 6 bases and J dropped 0; count of bases not matched to a gene: 9. The CDR3 region has the DNA TGTGCCAGCAGACCCGGGACAGGGACTAGCTCCTATAATTCACCCCTCCACTTT. Protein sequence: CASRPGTGTSSYNSPLHF.

This clonotype was counted many times. The chain recombines TRBV7-9 with TRBJ2-5; TRBD1 is a possible D gene (5 bases). There are 13 residues in the CDR3. Germline V lookup: CDR1 SEHNR, CDR2 FQNEAQ (reference sequence). With 4 bases removed from V and 0 bases from J, the gap between germline ends came to 6 bases. CDR3 DNA: TGTGCCAGCAGCTGGACATACCAAGAGACCCAGTACTTC. Translating gives CASSWTYQETQYF.

This clonotype was counted a few times. V usage is TRBV3-1 and J usage is TRBJ1-6; D is undetermined. Trimming removed 0 bases from V and 2 bases from J, with 11 bases in between. The CDR3 consists of 17 residues. Germline CDR1 is LGHDT and CDR2 is YNNKEL (reference sequence). CDR3 amino acids: CASSQDTGSAYNSPLHF. CDR3 in DNA: TGTGCCAGCAGCCAAGATACGGGGTCGGCCTATAATTCACCCCTCCACTTT. The complete variable domain, with remaining parts taken from reference TRBV3-1 and TRBJ1-6, reads DTAVSQTPKYLVTQMGNDKSIKCEQNLGHDTMYWYKQDSKKFLKIMFSYNNKELIINETVPNRFSPKSPDKAHLNLHINSLELGDSAVYFCASSQDTGSAYNSPLHFGNGTRLTVT.

This clonotype was recorded many times. The chain couples TRBV11-2 to TRBJ1-1; the match to TRBD1 covers 7 bases. Germline CDR1 and CDR2: SGHAT and FQNNGV. V shed 5 bases, J shed 5 bases, and the junction held 8 bases outside the gene matches. The CDR3 contains 14 residues. As DNA, the CDR3 is TGTGCCAGCAGCACCAGACAGGGTGAAACTGAAGCTTTCTTT. It yields the protein CASSTRQGETEAFF.

The V and J genes are TRBV5-1 and TRBJ2-7, with D tentatively TRBD1 (5 bases). The germline CDR1 and CDR2 sequences are SGHRS and YFSETQ. Trimming cost V 0 bases and J 5 bases, with 9 bases left between them. The CDR3 extends over 13 amino acids. In DNA form, the CDR3 reads TGCGCCAGCAGCTTGGATTTAGGGGACGAGCAGTACTTC. Residues: CASSLDLGDEQYF.

This clonotype was seen at least ten times. The rearrangement links TRBV20-1 to TRBJ1-5, with D perhaps matching TRBD1 (5 bases). The CDR3 is made up of 14 amino acids. V was pared by 4 bases and J by 1 base, with 11 bases between. In germline, CDR1 is DFQATT, CDR2 SNEGSKA (reference sequence). CDR3 region: CSATRGWSNQPQHF. As DNA, the CDR3 is TGCAGTGCTACCCGGGGCTGGAGCAATCAGCCCCAGCATTTT.

The gene calls are TRBV7-2 and TRBJ1-2; 10 bases match TRBD1. The CDR3 sequence is 16 residues long. Trimming at V came to 4 bases and at J to 4 bases, leaving 9 bases not matched to a gene. Per the germline V gene, CDR1 is SGHTA and CDR2 is FQGNSA. The CDR3 sequence: CASSSEGTGVAYGYTF. The CDR3 DNA reads TGTGCCAGCAGCTCAGAGGGGACAGGGGTCGCCTATGGCTACACCTTC.

This chain uses TRBV18 with TRBJ1-1; 10 bases are a match to TRBD1. V trimming: 4 bases; J trimming: 5 bases; junction bases outside the gene matches: 4. The CDR3 is 14 residues long. Germline assignment: CDR1 KGHSH and CDR2 LQKENI. Written as DNA, the CDR3 is TGTGCCAGCTCACTTGAGGACAGGGGGACTGAAGCTTTCTTT. Translation: CASSLEDRGTEAFF.

The chain has TRBV11-2 and TRBJ2-1, with D maybe TRBD1 (5 bases). V lost 3 bases, J lost 4 bases, and 10 bases lay in between. The CDR3 extends over 14 amino acids. Germline-derived CDR1 and CDR2 are SGHAT and FQNNGV. The CDR3 is CASSFSDSYNEQFF. DNA of the CDR3: TGTGCCAGCAGCTTTTCCGACAGTTACAATGAGCAGTTCTTC.

The chain joins TRBV7-8 to TRBJ2-1, with D maybe TRBD2 (6 bases). The germline V gene has CDR1 SGHVS and CDR2 FQNEAQ. The CDR3 totals 15 residues. The V end was cut by 5 bases, the J end by 8 bases, with 19 bases between. The DNA for the CDR3 is TGTGCCAGCAGCCAGGGAGGTGGGAGGCTTGATGAGCAGTTCTTC. Its translation is CASSQGGGRLDEQFF.